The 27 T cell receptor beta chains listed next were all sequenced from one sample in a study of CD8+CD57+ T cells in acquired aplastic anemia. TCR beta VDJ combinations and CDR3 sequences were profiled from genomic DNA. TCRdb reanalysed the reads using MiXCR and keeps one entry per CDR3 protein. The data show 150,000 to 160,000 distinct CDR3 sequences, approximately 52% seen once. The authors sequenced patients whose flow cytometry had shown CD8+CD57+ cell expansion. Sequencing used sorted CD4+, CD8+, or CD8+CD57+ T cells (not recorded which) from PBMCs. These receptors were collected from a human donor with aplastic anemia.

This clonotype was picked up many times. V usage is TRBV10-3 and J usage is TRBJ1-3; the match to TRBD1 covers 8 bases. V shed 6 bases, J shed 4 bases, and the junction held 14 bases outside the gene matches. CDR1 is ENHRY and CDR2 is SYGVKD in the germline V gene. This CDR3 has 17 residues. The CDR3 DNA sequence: TGTGCCATCAGGGGGACAGGCGAAATGCGAGGAGGAAACACCATATATTTT. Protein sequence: CAIRGTGEMRGGNTIYF.

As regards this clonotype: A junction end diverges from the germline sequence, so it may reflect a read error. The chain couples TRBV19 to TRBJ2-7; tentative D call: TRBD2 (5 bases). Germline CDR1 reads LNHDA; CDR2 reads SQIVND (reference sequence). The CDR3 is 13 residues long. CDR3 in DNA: TGTGCCAGTAGCTACAAATCTAGCTACGAGCGGTACTTC. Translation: CASSYKSSYERYF.

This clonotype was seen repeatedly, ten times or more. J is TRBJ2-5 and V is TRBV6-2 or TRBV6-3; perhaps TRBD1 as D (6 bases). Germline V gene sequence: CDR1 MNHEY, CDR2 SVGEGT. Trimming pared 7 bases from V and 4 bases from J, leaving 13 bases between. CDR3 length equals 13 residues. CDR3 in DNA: TGTGCCAGCACTCCCGACAGGTCAGAGACCCAGTACTTC. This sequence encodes CASTPDRSETQYF.

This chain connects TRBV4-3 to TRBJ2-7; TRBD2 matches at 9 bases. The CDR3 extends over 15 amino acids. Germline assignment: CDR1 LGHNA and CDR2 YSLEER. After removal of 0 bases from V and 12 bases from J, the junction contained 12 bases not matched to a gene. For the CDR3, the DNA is TGCGCCAGCAGCCAAGAGGTAGATAGCGGGAGAGGGGCGTACTTC. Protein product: CASSQEVDSGRGAYF.

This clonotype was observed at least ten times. CDR3 in amino acids: CASSSPLDSEQFF. CDR3 coding DNA: TGTGCCAGCAGCTCCCCTTTGGACAGTGAGCAGTTCTTC. The chain has TRBV13 and TRBJ2-1; possible D gene TRBD1, 6 bases. Germline values: CDR1 PRHDT, CDR2 FYEKMQ (reference sequence). V was cut by 4 bases and J by 9 bases, with 13 bases left in between. This CDR3 has 13 residues.

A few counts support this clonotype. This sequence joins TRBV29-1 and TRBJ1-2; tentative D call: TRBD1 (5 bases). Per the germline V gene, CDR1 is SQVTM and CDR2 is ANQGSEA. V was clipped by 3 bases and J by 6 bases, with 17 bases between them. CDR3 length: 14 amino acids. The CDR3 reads CSVEGEPLAHGYTF. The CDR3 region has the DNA TGCAGCGTTGAGGGGGAACCCTTGGCTCATGGCTACACCTTC.

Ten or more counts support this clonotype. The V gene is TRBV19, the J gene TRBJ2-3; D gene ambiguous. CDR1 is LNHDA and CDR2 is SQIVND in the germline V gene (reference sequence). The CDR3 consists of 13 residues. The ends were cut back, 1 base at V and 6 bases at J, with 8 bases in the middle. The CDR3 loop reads CASSIARWDTQYF. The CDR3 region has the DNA TGTGCCAGTAGTATAGCCAGATGGGATACGCAGTATTTT. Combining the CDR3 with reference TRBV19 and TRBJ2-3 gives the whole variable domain DGGITQSPKYLFRKEGQNVTLSCEQNLNHDAMYWYRQDPGQGLRLIYYSQIVNDFQKGDIAEGYSVSREKKESFPLTVTSAQKNPTAFYLCASSIARWDTQYFGPGTRLTVL.

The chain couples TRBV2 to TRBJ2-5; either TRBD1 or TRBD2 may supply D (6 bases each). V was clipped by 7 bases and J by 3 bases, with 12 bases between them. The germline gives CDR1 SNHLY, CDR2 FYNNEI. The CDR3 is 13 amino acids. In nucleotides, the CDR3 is TGTGCCAGCACATCAGGGGAGGAAGAGACCCAGTACTTC. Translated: CASTSGEEETQYF.

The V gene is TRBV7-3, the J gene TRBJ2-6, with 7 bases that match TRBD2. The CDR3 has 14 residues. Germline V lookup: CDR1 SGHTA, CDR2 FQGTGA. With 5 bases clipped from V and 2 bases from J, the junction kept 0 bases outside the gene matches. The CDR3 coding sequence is TGTGCCAGCAGCGGGGGGGCTGGGGCCAACGTCCTGACTTTC. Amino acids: CASSGGAGANVLTF.

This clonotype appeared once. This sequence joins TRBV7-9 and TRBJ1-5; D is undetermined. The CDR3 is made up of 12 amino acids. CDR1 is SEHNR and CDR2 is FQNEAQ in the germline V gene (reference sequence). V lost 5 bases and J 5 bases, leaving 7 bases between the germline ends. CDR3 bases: TGTGCCAGCAGCATAGATTATCAGCCCCAGCATTTT. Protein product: CASSIDYQPQHF.

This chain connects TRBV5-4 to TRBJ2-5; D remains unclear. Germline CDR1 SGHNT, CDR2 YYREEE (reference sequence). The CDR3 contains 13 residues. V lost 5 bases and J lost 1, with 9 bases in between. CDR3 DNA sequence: TGTGCCAGCAGTCGTCAGTCCCAAGAGACCCAGTACTTC. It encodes CASSRQSQETQYF.

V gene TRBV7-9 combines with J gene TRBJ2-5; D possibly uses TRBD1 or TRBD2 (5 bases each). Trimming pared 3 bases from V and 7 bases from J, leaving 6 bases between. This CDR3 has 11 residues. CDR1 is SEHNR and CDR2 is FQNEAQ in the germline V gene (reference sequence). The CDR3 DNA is TGTGCCAGCAGCTTTGGGGGGACCCAGTACTTC. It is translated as CASSFGGTQYF. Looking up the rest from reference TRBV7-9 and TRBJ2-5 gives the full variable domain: DTGVSQNPRHKITKRGQNVTFRCDPISEHNRLYWYRQTLGQGPEFLTYFQNEAQLEKSRLLSDRFSAERPKGSFSTLEIQRTEQGDSAMYLCASSFGGTQYFGPGTRLLVL.

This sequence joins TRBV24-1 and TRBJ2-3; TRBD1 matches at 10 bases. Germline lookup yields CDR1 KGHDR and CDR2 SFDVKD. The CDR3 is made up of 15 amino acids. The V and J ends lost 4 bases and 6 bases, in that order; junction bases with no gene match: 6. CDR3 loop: CATSEETGGRDTQYF. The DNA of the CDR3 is TGTGCCACCAGTGAGGAGACAGGGGGCAGGGATACGCAGTATTTT.

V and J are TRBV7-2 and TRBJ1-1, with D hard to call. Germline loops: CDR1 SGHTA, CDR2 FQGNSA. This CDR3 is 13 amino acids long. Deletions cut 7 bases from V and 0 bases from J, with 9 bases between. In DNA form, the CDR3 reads TGTGCCAGCATATTAAATTTGAACACTGAAGCTTTCTTT. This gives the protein CASILNLNTEAFF.

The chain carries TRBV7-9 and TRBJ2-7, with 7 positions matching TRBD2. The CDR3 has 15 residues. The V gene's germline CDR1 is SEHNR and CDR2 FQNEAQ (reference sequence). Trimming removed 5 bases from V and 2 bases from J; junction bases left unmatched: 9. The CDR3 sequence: CASSRSSGTPYEQYF. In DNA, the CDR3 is TGTGCCAGCAGCCGCTCTAGCGGCACCCCCTACGAGCAGTACTTC. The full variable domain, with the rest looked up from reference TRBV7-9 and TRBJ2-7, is DTGVSQNPRHKITKRGQNVTFRCDPISEHNRLYWYRQTLGQGPEFLTYFQNEAQLEKSRLLSDRFSAERPKGSFSTLEIQRTEQGDSAMYLCASSRSSGTPYEQYFGPGTRLTVT.

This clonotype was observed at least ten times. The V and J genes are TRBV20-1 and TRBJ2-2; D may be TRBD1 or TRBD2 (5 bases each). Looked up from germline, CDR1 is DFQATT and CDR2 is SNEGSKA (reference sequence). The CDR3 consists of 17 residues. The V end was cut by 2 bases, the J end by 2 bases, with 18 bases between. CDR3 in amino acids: CSARPYLGVLNTGELFF. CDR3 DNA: TGCAGTGCTAGACCCTACTTGGGGGTTCTCAACACCGGGGAGCTGTTTTTT.

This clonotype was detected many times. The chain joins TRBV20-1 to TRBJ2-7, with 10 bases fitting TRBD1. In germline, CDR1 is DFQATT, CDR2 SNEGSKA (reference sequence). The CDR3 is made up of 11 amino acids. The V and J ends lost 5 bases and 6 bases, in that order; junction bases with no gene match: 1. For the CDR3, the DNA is TGCAGTGCTCGGGACAGGGGCGAGCAGTACTTC. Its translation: CSARDRGEQYF.

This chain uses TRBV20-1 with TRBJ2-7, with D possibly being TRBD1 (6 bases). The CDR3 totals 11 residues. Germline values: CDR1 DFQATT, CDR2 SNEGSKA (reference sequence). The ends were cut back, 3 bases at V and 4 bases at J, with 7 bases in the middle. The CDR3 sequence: CSASGQYEQYF. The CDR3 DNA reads TGCAGTGCTAGCGGACAGTACGAGCAGTACTTC.

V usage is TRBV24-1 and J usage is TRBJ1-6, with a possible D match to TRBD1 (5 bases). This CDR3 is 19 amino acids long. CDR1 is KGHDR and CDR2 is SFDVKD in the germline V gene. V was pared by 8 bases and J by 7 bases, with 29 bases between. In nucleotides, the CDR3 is TGTGCCACCACCAGTGATTTTCCCTTACAGGACAAATTCAATTCACCCCTCCACTTT. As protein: CATTSDFPLQDKFNSPLHF.

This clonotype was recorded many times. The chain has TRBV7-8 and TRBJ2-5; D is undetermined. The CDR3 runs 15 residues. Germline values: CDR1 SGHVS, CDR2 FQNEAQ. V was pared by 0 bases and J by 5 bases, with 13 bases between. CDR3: CASSLARIPQETQYF. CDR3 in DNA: TGTGCCAGCAGCTTAGCAAGGATACCCCAGGAGACCCAGTACTTC. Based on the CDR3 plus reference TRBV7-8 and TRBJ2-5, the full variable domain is GAGVSQSPRYKVAKRGQDVALRCDPISGHVSLFWYQQALGQGPEFLTYFQNEAQLDKSGLPSDRFFAERPEGSVSTLKIQRTQQEDSAVYLCASSLARIPQETQYFGPGTRLLVL.

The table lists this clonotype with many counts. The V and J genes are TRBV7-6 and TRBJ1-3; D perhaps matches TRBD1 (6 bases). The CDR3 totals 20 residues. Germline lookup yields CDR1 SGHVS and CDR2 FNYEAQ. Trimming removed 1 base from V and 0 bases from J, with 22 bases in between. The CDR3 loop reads CASSLVAGEEGNGSGNTIYF. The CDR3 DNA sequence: TGTGCCAGCAGCTTAGTTGCAGGGGAGGAGGGGAACGGCTCTGGAAACACCATATATTTT.

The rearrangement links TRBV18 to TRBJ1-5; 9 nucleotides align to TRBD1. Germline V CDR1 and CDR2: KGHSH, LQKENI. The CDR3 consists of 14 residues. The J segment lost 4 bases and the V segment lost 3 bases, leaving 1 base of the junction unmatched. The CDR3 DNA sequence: TGTGCCAGCTCACCGGGGACAGGGAATCAGCCCCAGCATTTT. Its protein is CASSPGTGNQPQHF.

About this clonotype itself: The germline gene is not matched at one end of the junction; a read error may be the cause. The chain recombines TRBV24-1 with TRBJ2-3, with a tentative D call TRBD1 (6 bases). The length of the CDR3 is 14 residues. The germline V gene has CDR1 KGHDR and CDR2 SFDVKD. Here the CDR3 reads CTTSDPYRADTQYF. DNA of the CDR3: TGTACCACCAGTGATCCTTACAGGGCAGATACACAGTATTTT.

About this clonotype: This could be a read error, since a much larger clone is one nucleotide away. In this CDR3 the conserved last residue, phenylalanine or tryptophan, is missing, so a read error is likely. The CDR3 sequence is CASMGTWTYEQYL. CDR3 in DNA: TGTGCCAGCATGGGGACCTGGACCTACGAGCAGTACCTC. This sequence joins TRBV6-1 and TRBJ2-7, with D tentatively TRBD1 or TRBD2 (5 bases each). Germline V gene lookup returns CDR1 MNHNS and CDR2 SASEGT. The CDR3 spans 13 residues. The V end was cut by 7 bases, the J end by 2 bases, with 12 bases between.

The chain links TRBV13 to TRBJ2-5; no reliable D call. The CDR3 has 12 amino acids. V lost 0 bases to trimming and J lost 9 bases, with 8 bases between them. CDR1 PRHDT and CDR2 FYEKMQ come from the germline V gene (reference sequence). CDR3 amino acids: CASSLGNQPQYF. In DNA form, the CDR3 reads TGTGCCAGCAGCTTAGGCAATCAGCCCCAGTACTTC.

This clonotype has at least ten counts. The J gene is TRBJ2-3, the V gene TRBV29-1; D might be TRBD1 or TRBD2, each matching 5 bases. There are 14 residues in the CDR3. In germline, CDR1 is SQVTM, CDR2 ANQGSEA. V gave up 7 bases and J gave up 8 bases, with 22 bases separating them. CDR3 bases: TGCAGCGCCACTGGGGGTAACACAGTGGGTACGCAGTATTTT. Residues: CSATGGNTVGTQYF.

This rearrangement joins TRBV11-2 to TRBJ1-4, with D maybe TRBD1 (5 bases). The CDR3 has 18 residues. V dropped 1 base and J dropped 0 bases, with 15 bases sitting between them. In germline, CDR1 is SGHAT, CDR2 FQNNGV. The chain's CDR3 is CASSLGPGGGSTNEKLFF. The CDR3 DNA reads TGTGCCAGCAGCTTAGGTCCCGGTGGGGGATCAACTAATGAAAAACTGTTTTTT.